Listed below are T cell receptor beta chains from one sample, sequenced in a study of patients and donors after allogeneic stem cell transplantation. TCRdb re-analysed the RT-PCR reads in MiXCR, keeping a single row per CDR3 protein. The sample yields tens of thousands of distinct CDR3 sequences, around a quarter seen once. The sample was blood, either unsorted or a sorted T cell fraction (not recorded which). These receptors were taken from a human donor who was either an allogeneic HSCT recipient or a stem cell or donor lymphocyte infusion donor (not recorded which). It is not recorded whose cells these are; they may come from a transplant donor. Both conserved end residues are part of each CDR3. The D gene is left open where the match is weak. Clone size is not always given. Where it is, it says once, few, many or a class for expanded clones.

v_gene: TRBV18; abundance: NA; j_gene: TRBJ2-7; d_gene: NA; len: 12; CDR3aa: CASSVGAYEQYF; CDR3nt: TGTGCCAGCTCAGTGGGTGCCTACGAGCAGTACTTC
v_gene: TRBV4-1; abundance: NA; j_gene: TRBJ1-5; d_gene: NA; len: 13; CDR3aa: CASSPQADQPQHF; CDR3nt: TGCGCCAGCAGCCCGCAGGCCGATCAGCCCCAGCATTTT
v_gene: TRBV19; abundance: NA; j_gene: TRBJ1-5; d_gene: TRBD1; len: 16; CDR3aa: CASSTRDSGPYQPQHF; CDR3nt: TGTGCCAGTAGTACCCGGGACAGCGGTCCCTATCAGCCCCAGCATTTT
v_gene: TRBV12-3/TRBV12-4; abundance: NA; j_gene: TRBJ2-1; d_gene: TRBD1; len: 12; CDR3aa: CASSFGGQGQFF; CDR3nt: TGTGCCAGCAGTTTTGGGGGACAGGGGCAGTTCTTC
v_gene: TRBV4-3; abundance: NA; j_gene: TRBJ2-1; d_gene: NA; len: 14; CDR3aa: CASSLGGHNNEQFF; CDR3nt: TGCGCCAGCAGTCTAGGGGGGCACAACAATGAGCAGTTCTTC
v_gene: TRBV9; abundance: NA; j_gene: TRBJ1-2; d_gene: NA; len: 15; CDR3aa: CASSPTGTGLGGYTF; CDR3nt: TGTGCCAGCAGCCCCACCGGGACGGGGTTGGGGGGCTACACCTTC
v_gene: TRBV12-3/TRBV12-4; abundance: few; j_gene: TRBJ1-5; d_gene: NA; len: 15; CDR3aa: CASSLTDLSNQPQHF; CDR3nt: TGTGCCAGCAGTTTAACAGACCTTAGCAATCAGCCCCAGCATTTT
v_gene: TRBV5-4; abundance: many; j_gene: TRBJ2-5; d_gene: TRBD2; len: 15; CDR3aa: CASSLSFGRRETQYF; CDR3nt: TGTGCCAGCAGCTTGTCTTTCGGGAGGCGGGAGACCCAGTACTTC
v_gene: TRBV7-6; abundance: NA; j_gene: TRBJ2-5; d_gene: NA; len: 15; CDR3aa: CASSLEAGYQETQYF; CDR3nt: TGTGCCAGCAGCTTAGAGGCAGGCTATCAAGAGACCCAGTACTTC
v_gene: TRBV20-1; abundance: few; j_gene: TRBJ1-5; d_gene: TRBD1; len: 14; CDR3aa: CSARRAGGYQPQHF; CDR3nt: TGCAGTGCTAGGAGGGCAGGGGGCTATCAGCCCCAGCATTTT
v_gene: TRBV20-1; abundance: NA; j_gene: TRBJ1-6; d_gene: NA; len: 17; CDR3aa: CSAREVYRPSYNSPLHF; CDR3nt: TGCAGTGCTAGAGAGGTCTATAGACCATCCTATAATTCACCCCTCCACTTT
v_gene: TRBV5-1; abundance: NA; j_gene: TRBJ2-1; d_gene: NA; len: 19; CDR3aa: CASSSPRDPTPSSYNEQFF; CDR3nt: TGCGCCAGCAGCTCGCCCAGGGATCCGACCCCCAGCTCCTACAATGAGCAGTTCTTC